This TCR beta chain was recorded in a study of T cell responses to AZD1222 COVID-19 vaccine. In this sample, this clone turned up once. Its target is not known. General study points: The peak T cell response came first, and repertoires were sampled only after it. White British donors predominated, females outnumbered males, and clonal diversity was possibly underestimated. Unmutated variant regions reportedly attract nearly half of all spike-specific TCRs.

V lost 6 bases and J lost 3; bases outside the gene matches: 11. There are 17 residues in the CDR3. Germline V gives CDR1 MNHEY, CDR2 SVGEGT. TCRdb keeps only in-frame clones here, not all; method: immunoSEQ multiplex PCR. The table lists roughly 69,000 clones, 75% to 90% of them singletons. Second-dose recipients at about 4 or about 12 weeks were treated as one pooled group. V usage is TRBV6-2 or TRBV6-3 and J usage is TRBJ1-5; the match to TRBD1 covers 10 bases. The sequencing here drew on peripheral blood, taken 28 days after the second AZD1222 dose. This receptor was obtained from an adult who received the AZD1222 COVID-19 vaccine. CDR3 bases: TGTGCCAGCAGCGGCCGTCCCGGGACAGGGGTCAATCAGCCCCAGCATTTT. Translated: CASSGRPGTGVNQPQHF.